What follows are 13 T cell receptor beta chains derived from one specimen sequenced in a study (dated by TCRdb to the mid-2010s). Receptors were amplified or captured by RT-PCR. The sequencing machine was an Illumina MiSeq. TCRdb ran its own pipeline on the public reads, namely fastp trimming at Q25 and MiXCR clone calling, and kept in-frame beta chains. Identical CDR3 protein sequences are pooled into one entry, listed with their most common genes and DNA. In this sample the table shows about 680,000 distinct CDR3 sequences, approximately 14% of which occur a single time. Roughly 4% of the sample lies in the top ten. Sample: memory CD4+ T cells from blood. Receptors were obtained from a female donor in good health, serving as a healthy control.

This clonotype was found a few times. The chain recombines TRBV6-5 with TRBJ1-1; no definite D call. This CDR3 has 16 amino acids. Trimming left V 2 bases short and J 0 bases short, with 13 bases between. The germline gives CDR1 MNHEY, CDR2 SVGAGI. The CDR3 loop reads CASSYSQRGVNTEAFF. In nucleotides, the CDR3 is TGTGCCAGCAGTTACAGCCAGCGCGGGGTGAACACTGAAGCTTTCTTT.

This clonotype was observed many times. The chain links TRBV20-1 to TRBJ2-5; no clear D gene. Germline V gene lookup returns CDR1 DFQATT and CDR2 SNEGSKA (reference sequence). The ends were cut back, 5 bases at V and 5 bases at J, with 9 bases in the middle. The CDR3 is 11 amino acids. The CDR3 nucleotides read TGCAGTGCTTACAGATGGGAGACCCAGTACTTC. It yields the protein CSAYRWETQYF.

This clonotype was observed at least ten times. The chain links TRBV15 to TRBJ2-7; 8 nucleotides match TRBD2. J gave up 3 bases and V 0 bases, and 1 base lay outside the gene matches. The CDR3 runs 14 residues. CDR1 and CDR2 (germline): LNHNV, YYDKDF (reference sequence). CDR3 region: CATSRDGGVYEQYF. Here the CDR3 DNA reads TGTGCCACCAGCAGAGACGGGGGGGTCTACGAGCAGTACTTC. The variable domain in full, completed from reference TRBV15 and TRBJ2-7, reads DAMVIQNPRYQVTQFGKPVTLSCSQTLNHNVMYWYQQKSSQAPKLLFHYYDKDFNNEADTPDNFQSRRPNTSFCFLDIRSPGLGDTAMYLCATSRDGGVYEQYFGPGTRLTVT.

The chain recombines TRBV9 with TRBJ1-5; D remains ambiguous. Germline V lookup: CDR1 SGDLS, CDR2 YYNGEE. The CDR3 is 13 residues long. The V and J ends lost 0 bases and 4 bases respectively, with 5 bases between them. CDR3 DNA sequence: TGTGCCAGCAGCGTAGCCGGGAATCAGCCCCAGCATTTT. It yields the protein CASSVAGNQPQHF.

The table lists this clonotype with many counts. The genes are TRBV12-3 or TRBV12-4 and TRBJ1-1; D might be TRBD1 (5 bases). The CDR3 sequence is 12 residues long. V was cut by 6 bases and J by 6 bases, with 11 bases left in between. The CDR3 coding sequence is TGTGCCAGCAGCCCTGGGACGGCTGAAGCTTTCTTT. Translating it yields CASSPGTAEAFF.

The chain recombines TRBV24-1 with TRBJ1-1; 9 bases map to TRBD1. The CDR3 sequence is 15 residues long. Unmatched junction bases numbered 8, after V lost 5 bases and J lost 5 bases. The germline V gene encodes CDR1 KGHDR and CDR2 SFDVKD. CDR3: CATSALGQGTTEAFF. In DNA form, the CDR3 reads TGTGCCACCAGTGCCCTGGGACAGGGAACTACTGAAGCTTTCTTT.

The sample holds many counts of this clonotype. The chain is built from TRBV20-1 and TRBJ1-5; unclear D gene. CDR3 length: 11 residues. Trimming took off 6 bases at V and 0 bases at J, with 3 bases between the two ends. The germline V gene encodes CDR1 DFQATT and CDR2 SNEGSKA (reference sequence). In nucleotides, the CDR3 is TGCAGTGCGCTTAGCAATCAGCCCCAGCATTTT. Protein: CSALSNQPQHF.

The rearrangement uses TRBV20-1 and TRBJ1-5; weak D call: TRBD1 (5 bases). Germline values: CDR1 DFQATT, CDR2 SNEGSKA (reference sequence). The ends were cut back, 5 bases at V and 1 base at J, with 9 bases in the middle. This CDR3 is 13 amino acids long. The CDR3 sequence: CSAQTVSNQPQHF. The CDR3, as DNA: TGCAGTGCTCAGACAGTGAGCAATCAGCCCCAGCATTTT.

In its sample, this clonotype was seen a few times. The chain has TRBV5-8 and TRBJ1-5; D possibly corresponds to TRBD1 (5 bases). V lost 4 bases and J lost 3, with 14 bases in between. The CDR3 length is 15 residues. Germline lookup yields CDR1 SGHTS and CDR2 YDEGEE. The CDR3 spells CASSELTAYNQPQHF. The CDR3 DNA reads as TGTGCCAGCAGCGAGTTGACAGCCTACAATCAGCCCCAGCATTTT.

In its sample, this clonotype was seen a few times. The chain has TRBV7-3 and TRBJ1-1, with D maybe TRBD1 (6 bases). With 1 base removed from V and 3 bases from J, the gap between germline ends came to 27 bases. This CDR3 is 20 amino acids long. The germline CDR1 and CDR2 sequences are SGHTA and FQGTGA. CDR3 nucleotides: TGTGCCAGCAGCTTAATTCCTCTAGGGGGAATCCCCACGGGGGACACTGAAGCTTTCTTT. Translating gives CASSLIPLGGIPTGDTEAFF.

The table lists this clonotype with a few counts. J is TRBJ2-2 and V is TRBV7-2; 13 bases agree with TRBD2. The germline gives CDR1 SGHTA, CDR2 FQGNSA. The CDR3 is made up of 18 amino acids. V gave up 5 bases and J gave up 5 bases; unmatched junction bases: 11. The DNA of the CDR3 is TGTGCCAGCAGCATACTCGTACTAGCGGGAGGGGGGACCGGGGAGCTGTTTTTT. Amino acids: CASSILVLAGGGTGELFF.

A note on this clonotype: An end of the junction differs from the germline gene, which may be a read error. V usage is TRBV6-2 or TRBV6-3 and J usage is TRBJ1-5, with 7 bases lining up with TRBD1. The CDR3 runs 16 residues. Germline CDR1 is MNHEY and CDR2 is SVGEGT. This CDR3 reads CASSYYPGQLNQLQHF. CDR3 in DNA: TGTGCCAGCAGTTACTATCCGGGACAGCTGAATCAGCTCCAGCATTTT.

The V and J genes are TRBV5-5 and TRBJ2-7; D is ambiguous. This CDR3 has 14 residues. Trimming removed 0 bases at V and 1 base at J, with 8 bases between. Germline values: CDR1 SGHKS, CDR2 YYEKEE (reference sequence). Here the CDR3 DNA reads TGTGCCAGCAGCTTGGAGGGCCTATCCTACGAGCAGTACTTC. This sequence encodes CASSLEGLSYEQYF. The full variable domain, completed using reference TRBV5-5 and TRBJ2-7, is DAGVTQSPTHLIKTRGQQVTLRCSPISGHKSVSWYQQVLGQGPQFIFQYYEKEERGRGNFPDRFSARQFPNYSSELNVNALLLGDSALYLCASSLEGLSYEQYFGPGTRLTVT.